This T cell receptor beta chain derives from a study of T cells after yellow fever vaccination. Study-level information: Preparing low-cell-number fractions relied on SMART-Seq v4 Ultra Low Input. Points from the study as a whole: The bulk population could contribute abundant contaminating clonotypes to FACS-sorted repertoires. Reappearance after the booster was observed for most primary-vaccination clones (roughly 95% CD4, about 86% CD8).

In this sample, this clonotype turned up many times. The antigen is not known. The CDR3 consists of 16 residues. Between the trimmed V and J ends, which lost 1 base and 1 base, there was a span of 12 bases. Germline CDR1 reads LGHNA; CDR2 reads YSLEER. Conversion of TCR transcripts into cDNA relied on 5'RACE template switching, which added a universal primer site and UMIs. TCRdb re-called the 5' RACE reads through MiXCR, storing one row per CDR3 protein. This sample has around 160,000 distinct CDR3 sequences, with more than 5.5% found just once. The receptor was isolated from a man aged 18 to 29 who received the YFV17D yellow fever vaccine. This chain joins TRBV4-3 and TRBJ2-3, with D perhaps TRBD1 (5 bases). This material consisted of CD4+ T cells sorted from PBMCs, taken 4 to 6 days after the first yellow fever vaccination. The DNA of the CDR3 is TGCGCCAGCAGCCAAGGGTCAGGGTTGGGCACAGATACGCAGTATTTT. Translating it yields CASSQGSGLGTDTQYF.